One T cell receptor beta chain is described in this entry. The antigen is not known. This entry is derived from a study of CD8 T cells in Susac syndrome. At the level of the study: Blood was drawn from patients with Susac syndrome. At that point, they were therapy-naive, on corticosteroids, or on intravenous immunoglobulin alone. Notes on the study in general: The study acknowledged a relatively small number of individuals in its TCR sequencing and HLA analysis.

cDNA came from 0.5 to 1 ug RNA primed by random hexamers. TCRdb re-analysed the immunoSEQ multiplex PCR reads in MiXCR, keeping a single row per CDR3 protein. Among some 96,000 distinct CDR3 sequences listed, around 94% were seen once. The CDR3 totals 16 residues. V lost 5 bases to trimming and J lost 2 bases, with 16 bases between them. Specimen: CD4+ T cells from PBMCs. V is TRBV12-3 or TRBV12-4 and J is TRBJ1-5; a possible D gene is TRBD1 (5 bases). This receptor was obtained from a human donor with Susac syndrome. CDR3 loop: CASSPRRGVGNQPQHF. DNA for the CDR3: TGTGCCAGCAGTCCGCGGCGGGGGGTGGGCAATCAGCCCCAGCATTTT.